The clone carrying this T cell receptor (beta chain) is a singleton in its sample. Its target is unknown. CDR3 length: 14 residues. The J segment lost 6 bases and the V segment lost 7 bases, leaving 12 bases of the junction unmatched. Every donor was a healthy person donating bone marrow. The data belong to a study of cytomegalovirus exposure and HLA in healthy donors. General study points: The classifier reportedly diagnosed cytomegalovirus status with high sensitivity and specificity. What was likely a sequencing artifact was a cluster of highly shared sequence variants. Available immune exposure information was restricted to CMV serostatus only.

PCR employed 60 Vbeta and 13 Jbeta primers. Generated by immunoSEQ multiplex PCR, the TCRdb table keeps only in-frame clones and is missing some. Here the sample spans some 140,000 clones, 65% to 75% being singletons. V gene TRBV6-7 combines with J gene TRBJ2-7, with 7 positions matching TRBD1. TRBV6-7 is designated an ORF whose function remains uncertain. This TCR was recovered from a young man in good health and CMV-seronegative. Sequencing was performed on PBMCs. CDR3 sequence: CASTPGLHRGEQYF. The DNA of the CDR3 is TGTGCCAGCACTCCGGGATTACACAGGGGCGAGCAGTACTTC.